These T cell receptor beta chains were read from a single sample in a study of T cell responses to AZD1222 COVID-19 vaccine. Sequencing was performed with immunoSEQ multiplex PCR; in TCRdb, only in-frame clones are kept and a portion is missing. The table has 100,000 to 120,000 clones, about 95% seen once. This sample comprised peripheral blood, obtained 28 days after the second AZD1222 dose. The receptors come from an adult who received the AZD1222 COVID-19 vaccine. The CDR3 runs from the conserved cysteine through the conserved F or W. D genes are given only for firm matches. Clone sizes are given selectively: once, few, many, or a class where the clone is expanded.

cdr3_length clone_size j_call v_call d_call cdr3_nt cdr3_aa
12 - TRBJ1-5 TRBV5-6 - TGTGCCAGCAGCTTGGGTTCTCAGCCCCAGCATTTT CASSLGSQPQHF
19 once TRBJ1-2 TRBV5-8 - TGTGCCAGCAGCCCAAGGGGGTACCCCGGGACACCGGTGGCCTATGGCTACACCTTC CASSPRGYPGTPVAYGYTF
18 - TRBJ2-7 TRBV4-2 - TGTGCCAGCAGCCAAGATACTTTTGTCGGGGTCGGGCTATACGAGCAGTACTTC CASSQDTFVGVGLYEQYF
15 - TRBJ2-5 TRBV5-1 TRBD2 TGCGCCGTCGGGACTAGCGGGAATGGGAAAGAGACCCAGTACTTC CAVGTSGNGKETQYF
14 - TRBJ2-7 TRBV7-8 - TGTGCCAGCAGCCACACTACAGGTTCCTACGAGCAGTACTTC CASSHTTGSYEQYF
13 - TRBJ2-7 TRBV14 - TGTGCCAGCAGTACCCTGGGGTTGTACGAGCAGTACTTC CASSTLGLYEQYF
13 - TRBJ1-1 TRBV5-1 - TGCGCCAGCAGCCCCGCCATAGGGACGTTAGCTTTCTTT CASSPAIGTLAFF
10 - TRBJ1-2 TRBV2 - TGTGCGAACAGGGTTGATGGCTACACCTTC CANRVDGYTF
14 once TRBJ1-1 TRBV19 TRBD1 TGTGCCGCAGGGACACAGGGGTCGGGGACTGAAGCTTTCTTT CAAGTQGSGTEAFF
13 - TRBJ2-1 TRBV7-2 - TGTGCCAGCAGCTTAGGAAGTCCCAATGAGCAGTTCTTC CASSLGSPNEQFF
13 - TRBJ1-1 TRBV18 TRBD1 TGTGCCAGCTCACCGGGACAGGGGTTTGAAGCTTTCTTT CASSPGQGFEAFF
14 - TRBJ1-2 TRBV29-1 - TGCAGCGTTGAAGACCCAGGGGCCCGGTATGGCTACACCTTC CSVEDPGARYGYTF
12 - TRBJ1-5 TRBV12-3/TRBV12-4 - TGTGCCAGCAAAACAGCGGGTGAGTCCCAGCATTTT CASKTAGESQHF
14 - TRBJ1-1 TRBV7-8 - TGTGCCAGCAGCCCACGGGCCTGGGGAACTGAAGCTTTCTTT CASSPRAWGTEAFF
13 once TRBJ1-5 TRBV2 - TGTGCCAGCACGGGCAGGAGCAATCAGCCCCAGCATTTT CASTGRSNQPQHF